One sample yielded the 9 T cell receptor beta chains listed below, sequenced in a study of blood T cell repertoires in COVID-19. TCRdb's copy holds only in-frame clones and misses some; the assay was immunoSEQ multiplex PCR. The profile shows roughly 220,000 clones, about nine tenths of them singletons. Sequencing was carried out using peripheral blood. The origin of the receptors is a man under 40 who had recovered from COVID-19.

The V gene is TRBV9, the J gene TRBJ2-7, with a possible D match to TRBD2 (6 bases). CDR3 size: 15 residues. The ends were cut back, 0 bases at V and 2 bases at J, with 12 bases in the middle. Germline CDR1 SGDLS, CDR2 YYNGEE. The CDR3 nucleotides read TGTGCCAGCAGCGTAGATGGTGGAGGGCCCTACGAGCAGTACTTC. Its translation is CASSVDGGGPYEQYF. The entire variable domain, with the rest obtained from reference TRBV9 and TRBJ2-7, is as follows: DSGVTQTPKHLITATGQRVTLRCSPRSGDLSVYWYQQSLDQGLQFLIQYYNGEERAKGNILERFSAQQFPDLHSELNLSSLELGDSALYFCASSVDGGGPYEQYFGPGTRLTVT.

Many counts were recorded for this clone. The gene calls are TRBV5-1 and TRBJ1-1; 8 nucleotides line up with TRBD1. Germline V lookup: CDR1 SGHRS, CDR2 YFSETQ. V was clipped by 4 bases and J by 4 bases; unmatched bases: 6. This CDR3 has 14 amino acids. The CDR3 is CASSLEQGGTEAFF. The CDR3 nucleotides read TGCGCCAGCAGCCTAGAACAGGGGGGCACTGAAGCTTTCTTT.

In its sample, this clone was seen a few times. The CDR3 nucleotides are TGTGCCATCAGTGAGGAACGGGGCTACACCTTC. As protein: CAISEERGYTF. V usage is TRBV10-3 and J usage is TRBJ1-2; D ambiguous. Trimming removed 2 bases at V and 8 bases at J, with 6 bases between. The CDR3 is 11 amino acids. Germline CDR1 reads ENHRY; CDR2 reads SYGVKD.

The chain uses TRBV27 and TRBJ1-2; a possible D gene is TRBD1 (6 bases). Germline V gene sequence: CDR1 MNHEY, CDR2 SMNVEV (reference sequence). The CDR3 is 14 amino acids. Trimming shortened V by 2 bases and J by 8 bases, and 15 bases separated the two germline ends. CDR3 amino acids: CASSLAGDFRGYTF. For the CDR3, the DNA is TGTGCCAGCAGTTTAGCAGGGGATTTCCGCGGCTACACCTTC.

V and J are TRBV29-1 and TRBJ2-7; TRBD2 is a possible D gene (6 bases). Per germline, CDR1 SQVTM and CDR2 ANQGSEA. The CDR3 covers 14 residues. Deletions cut 1 base from V and 4 bases from J, with 14 bases between. The CDR3 DNA is TGCAGCGTTGAAGGGGCGGGACTCGGATACGAGCAGTACTTC. Its translation: CSVEGAGLGYEQYF.

This chain connects TRBV9 to TRBJ2-4; 7 nucleotides line up with TRBD1. V lost 4 bases and J lost 6; bases outside the gene matches: 13. The length of the CDR3 is 16 residues. CDR1 and CDR2 (germline): SGDLS, YYNGEE. The chain's CDR3 is CASSSSPPGQLNIQYF. CDR3 DNA: TGTGCCAGCAGCTCATCCCCCCCGGGACAGTTAAACATTCAGTACTTC.

The CDR3 nucleotides read TGTGCCAGCAGACTGGGGCAGCCCAGCTCCTACAATGAGCAGTTCTTC. Protein: CASRLGQPSSYNEQFF. The rearrangement uses TRBV27 and TRBJ2-1, with a tentative D call TRBD1 (5 bases). Trimming took off 6 bases at V and 0 bases at J, with 15 bases between the two ends. Germline lookup yields CDR1 MNHEY and CDR2 SMNVEV (reference sequence). This CDR3 has 16 amino acids.

This clone was detected once. V and J are TRBV19 and TRBJ1-4; 10 bases are a match to TRBD1. The CDR3 is made up of 16 amino acids. The germline V gene has CDR1 LNHDA and CDR2 SQIVND (reference sequence). V shed 6 bases and J 4 bases; nucleotides not matched to a gene: 8. The CDR3 nucleotides are TGTGCCAGTAGGTTTACCCGGACAGGGGGTAATGAAAAACTGTTTTTT. Protein: CASRFTRTGGNEKLFF. Looking up the rest from reference TRBV19 and TRBJ1-4 gives the full variable domain: DGGITQSPKYLFRKEGQNVTLSCEQNLNHDAMYWYRQDPGQGLRLIYYSQIVNDFQKGDIAEGYSVSREKKESFPLTVTSAQKNPTAFYLCASRFTRTGGNEKLFFGSGTQLSVL.

The rearrangement links TRBV5-4 to TRBJ1-1; maybe TRBD1 (6 bases). This CDR3 has 13 amino acids. Germline CDR1 and CDR2: SGHNT and YYREEE (reference sequence). The V end lost 4 bases, the J end lost 10 bases, and 17 bases lay between the germline ends. The CDR3 loop is CASSEGHGNVAFF. CDR3 in DNA: TGTGCCAGCAGCGAGGGACACGGGAATGTAGCTTTCTTT.